Detailed here is one T cell receptor beta chain. Its antigen remains unidentified. Base qualities were left out, and no much larger clone turns up one base away. The immunoSEQ Assay was the method used to sequence TCRbeta CDR3 regions. After extraction, genomic DNA underwent amplification by bias-controlled multiplex PCR, followed by high-throughput sequencing. In the source study's methods: To quantify the absolute abundance of each unique TCRbeta CDR3 region, sequences were collapsed and filtered. T cell fraction was estimated by normalizing TCRbeta template counts to usable DNA, which was measured by amplifying reference genes present in all nucleated cells. Repertoire TCRs were annotated as SARS-CoV-2-specific by exact matching of V gene, CDR3 amino acid sequence and J gene to a known reactive TCR set. MIRA supplied the reference SARS-CoV-2 TCR set, which was filtered for enrichment in COVID-19-positive ImmuneCODE repertoires so that public or cross-reactive TCRs were removed. Drawing on the MIRA antigens, annotated TCRs were analysed further at the level of specific ORF or position within ORF. Depth was the summed frequency of annotated unique rearrangements, while breadth was defined as annotated unique rearrangements over total unique productive rearrangements. Two-sided Wilcoxon rank-sum tests were used to compare TCR breadth between groups. The table comes from immuneACCESS by way of TCRdb, which keeps in-frame sequences with V and J called. Part of the clones is missing from these tables; in studies checked, under half for an unresolved V gene and the rest for unknown reasons. V, J and clone size are taken as reported in that table, and D and trimming were inferred from the DNA itself. The sample data list about 350,000 clones, and about 85% of these were observed just once. The ten largest clones add up to less than 4% of the sample.

The label giving this sample's treatment or condition can be read as: roughly 19 received Ad26.COV2.S at low or high dose, single or two shots; about 5 received placebo; per-sample allocation not given. Repertoires of vaccine and placebo recipients were sequenced from samples collected on day 63 after the first injection. Between 29 July and 7 August 2020, Cohort 1b enrolled about two dozen adults aged 18-55 years at one site in Boston, USA. Ad26.COV2.S was a replication-incompetent adenovirus type 26 vector expressing a prefusion-stabilized SARS-CoV-2 spike protein from the original Wuhan strain. The record originates from a study of Ad26.COV2.S vaccination and SARS-CoV-2 variants (dated by TCRdb to the early 2020s). Study-level background: Donors in the vaccine arm were drawn from COV1001, a phase I-IIa trial of Ad26.COV2.S in healthy adults that was multicentre, randomized, double-blind and placebo-controlled. Investigators did not know the trial group allocation while performing experiments and assessing outcomes. Ad26.COV2.S was administered intramuscularly at 5 x 10^10 or 1 x 10^11 viral particles, either as a single shot or as two shots given 56 days apart. The TCR-sequenced set comprised approximately 32 samples: some 20 Ad26.COV2.S vaccine recipients, 5 placebo recipients and 8 SARS-CoV-2 convalescent individuals. Sequencing of the TCRbeta repertoire served to evaluate the specificity and breadth of SARS-CoV-2-reactive T cell receptors following Ad26.COV2.S vaccination. Trial participants were randomized into five groups of five: low-dose or high-dose Ad26.COV2.S given once or twice, or placebo on both occasions.

Points the paper makes about the study in general: Spike-specific TCR breadth was higher in Ad26.COV2.S recipients than in placebo recipients (P = 0.0014). The study lacked the statistical power to compare responses across vaccine doses or regimens. It was noted by the authors that total T cell responses may have been underestimated by the TCR breadth and depth analyses. After vaccination, substantial breadth of spike-specific CD8+ and CD4+ T cell responses was reported. Vaccine and placebo recipients had comparable non-spike TCR breadth, which fits with the vaccine containing only spike.

The sequence came from a person aged 18 to 65 who received the Ad26.COV2.S COVID-19 vaccine or a placebo. The sample in question was peripheral blood, obtained in a trial of Ad26.COV2.S vaccine versus placebo.

The CDR3 amino acid sequence is: CASSEPGGHQPQHF. The bases read TGTGCCAGCAGTGAACCGGGGGGGCATCAGCCCCAGCATTTT. The chain is assembled from TRBV25-1 and TRBJ1-5; matching of 6 bases hints at TRBD1 as the D gene. V lost 2 bases and J lost 5 bases; the stretch between them is 10 bases long. CDR1 and CDR2 are read off the germline V gene as MGHDK and SYGVNS. The CDR3 runs 14 amino acids, cysteine and phenylalanine included. The retained sequence is limited to the CDR3, 42 bases, with the frame set at the first base.